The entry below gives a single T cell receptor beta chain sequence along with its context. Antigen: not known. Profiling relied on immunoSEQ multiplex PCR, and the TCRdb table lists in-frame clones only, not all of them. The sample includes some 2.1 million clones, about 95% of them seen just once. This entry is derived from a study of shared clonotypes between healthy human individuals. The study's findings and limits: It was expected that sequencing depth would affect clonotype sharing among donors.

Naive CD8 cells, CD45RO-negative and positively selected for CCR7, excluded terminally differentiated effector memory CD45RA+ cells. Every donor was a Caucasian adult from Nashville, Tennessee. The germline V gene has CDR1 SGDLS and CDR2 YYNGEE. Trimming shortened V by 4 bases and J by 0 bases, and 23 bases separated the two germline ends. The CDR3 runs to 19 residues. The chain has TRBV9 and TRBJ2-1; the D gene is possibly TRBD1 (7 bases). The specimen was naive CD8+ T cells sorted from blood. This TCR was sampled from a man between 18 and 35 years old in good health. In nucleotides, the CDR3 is TGTGCCAGCAGCAACCCAGGGGGGCAGGCAGAAGGCTCCTACAATGAGCAGTTCTTC. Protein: CASSNPGGQAEGSYNEQFF.